This TCR beta chain was profiled in a study of shared clonotypes between healthy human individuals. Each subset's genomic DNA was split evenly across several immunoSEQ plates. Using immunoSEQ multiplex PCR, the repertoire was profiled, and TCRdb retains in-frame clones only, with some absent. This sample has some 2,000,000 clones, with 90% to 95% found just once. CDR3 length equals 14 residues. Germline CDR1 is LNHNV and CDR2 is YYDKDF (reference sequence). Between the trimmed V and J ends, which lost 1 base and 6 bases, there was a span of 11 bases. Sequencing used naive CD4+ T cells sorted from blood. The subset here: CD45RA+ positively selected. The sequence was obtained from a man aged 18 to 35 in good health. The rearrangement joins TRBV15 to TRBJ2-3; the D gene is possibly TRBD2 (6 bases). The CDR3 loop reads CATSRAGLGDTQYF. In DNA form, the CDR3 reads TGTGCCACCAGCAGAGCGGGACTGGGGGATACGCAGTATTTT.